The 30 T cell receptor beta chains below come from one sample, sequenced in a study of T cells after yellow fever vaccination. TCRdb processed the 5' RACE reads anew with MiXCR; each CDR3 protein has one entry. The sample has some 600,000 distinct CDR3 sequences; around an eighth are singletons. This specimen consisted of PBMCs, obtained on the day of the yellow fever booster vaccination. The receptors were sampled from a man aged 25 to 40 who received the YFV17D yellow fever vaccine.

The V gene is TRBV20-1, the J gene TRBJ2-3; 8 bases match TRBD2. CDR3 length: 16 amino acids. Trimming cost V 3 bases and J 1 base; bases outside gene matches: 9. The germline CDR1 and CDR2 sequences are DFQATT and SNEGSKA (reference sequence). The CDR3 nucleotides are TGCAGTGCTAGCGACGGGAGGGCCCAAGGCACAGATACGCAGTATTTT. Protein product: CSASDGRAQGTDTQYF.

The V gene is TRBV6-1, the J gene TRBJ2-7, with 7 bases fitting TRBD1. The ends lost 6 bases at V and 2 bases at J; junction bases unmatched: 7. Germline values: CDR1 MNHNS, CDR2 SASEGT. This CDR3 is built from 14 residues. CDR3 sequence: CASRPWDSAYEQYF. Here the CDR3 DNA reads TGTGCCAGCAGACCATGGGACAGCGCCTACGAGCAGTACTTC.

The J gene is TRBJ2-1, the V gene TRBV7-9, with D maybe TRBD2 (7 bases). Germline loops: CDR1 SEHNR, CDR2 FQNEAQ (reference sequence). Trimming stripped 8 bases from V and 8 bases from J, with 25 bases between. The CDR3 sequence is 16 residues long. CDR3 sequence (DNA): TGTGCCAGCCACTTAACCTGGGGGGGCTTGAGCGATGAGCAGTTCTTC. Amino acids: CASHLTWGGLSDEQFF.

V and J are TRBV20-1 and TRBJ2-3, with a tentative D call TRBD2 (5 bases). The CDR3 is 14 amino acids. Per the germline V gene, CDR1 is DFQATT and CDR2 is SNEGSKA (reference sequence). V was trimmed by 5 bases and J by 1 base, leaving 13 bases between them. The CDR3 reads CSAGPGIGTDTQYF. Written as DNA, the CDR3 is TGCAGTGCTGGACCCGGGATAGGCACAGATACGCAGTATTTT.

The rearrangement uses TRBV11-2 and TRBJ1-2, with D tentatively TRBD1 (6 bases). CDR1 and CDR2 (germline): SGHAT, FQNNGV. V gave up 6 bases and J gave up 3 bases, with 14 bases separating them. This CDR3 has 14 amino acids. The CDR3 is CASRPLQGHYGYTF. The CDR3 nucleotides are TGTGCCAGCAGACCTCTACAGGGTCACTATGGCTACACCTTC.

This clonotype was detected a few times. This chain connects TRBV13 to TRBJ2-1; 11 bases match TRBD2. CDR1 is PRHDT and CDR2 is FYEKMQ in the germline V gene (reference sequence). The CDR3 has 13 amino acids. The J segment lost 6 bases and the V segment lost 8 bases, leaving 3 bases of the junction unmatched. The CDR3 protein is CASWLAGGNEQFF. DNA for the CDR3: TGTGCCAGCTGGCTAGCGGGAGGCAATGAGCAGTTCTTC.

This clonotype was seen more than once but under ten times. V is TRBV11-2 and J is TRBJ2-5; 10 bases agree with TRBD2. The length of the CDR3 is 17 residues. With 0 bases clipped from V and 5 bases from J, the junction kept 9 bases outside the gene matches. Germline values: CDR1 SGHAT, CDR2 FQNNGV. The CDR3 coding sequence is TGTGCCAGCAGCTTAGATATGCTAGCGGGAGTGGGGGAGACCCAGTACTTC. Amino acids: CASSLDMLAGVGETQYF.

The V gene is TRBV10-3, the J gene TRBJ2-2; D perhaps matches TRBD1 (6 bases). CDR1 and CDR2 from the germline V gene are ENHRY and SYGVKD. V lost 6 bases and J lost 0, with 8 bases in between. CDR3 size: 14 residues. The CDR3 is CAIRQGSNTGELFF. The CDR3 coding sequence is TGTGCCATCAGACAGGGATCGAACACCGGGGAGCTGTTTTTT.

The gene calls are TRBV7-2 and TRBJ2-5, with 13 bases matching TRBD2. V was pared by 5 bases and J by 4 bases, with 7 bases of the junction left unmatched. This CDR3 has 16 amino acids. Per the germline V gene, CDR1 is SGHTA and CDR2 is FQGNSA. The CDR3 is CASSTRTSGSAETQYF. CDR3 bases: TGTGCCAGCAGCACCAGGACTAGCGGGAGTGCAGAGACCCAGTACTTC.

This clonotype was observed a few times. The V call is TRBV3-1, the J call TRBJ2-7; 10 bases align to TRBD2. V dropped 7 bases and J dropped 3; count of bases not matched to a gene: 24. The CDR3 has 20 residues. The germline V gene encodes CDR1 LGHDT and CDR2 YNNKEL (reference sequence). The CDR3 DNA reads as TGTGCCAGCACAAGTAGCTCTTTACAGAAAACTAGCGGGGACTTCTACGAGCAGTACTTC. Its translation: CASTSSSLQKTSGDFYEQYF.

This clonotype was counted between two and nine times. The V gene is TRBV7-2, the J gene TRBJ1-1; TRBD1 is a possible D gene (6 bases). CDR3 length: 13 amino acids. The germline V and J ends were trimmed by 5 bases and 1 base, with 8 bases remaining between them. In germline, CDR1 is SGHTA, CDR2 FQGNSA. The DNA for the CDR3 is TGTGCCAGCAGCGACAGGCCGAACACTGAAGCTTTCTTT. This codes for CASSDRPNTEAFF. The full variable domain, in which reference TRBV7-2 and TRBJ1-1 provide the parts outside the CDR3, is GAGVSQSPSNKVTEKGKDVELRCDPISGHTALYWYRQSLGQGLEFLIYFQGNSAPDKSGLPSDRFSAERTGGSVSTLTIQRTQQEDSAVYLCASSDRPNTEAFFGQGTRLTVV.

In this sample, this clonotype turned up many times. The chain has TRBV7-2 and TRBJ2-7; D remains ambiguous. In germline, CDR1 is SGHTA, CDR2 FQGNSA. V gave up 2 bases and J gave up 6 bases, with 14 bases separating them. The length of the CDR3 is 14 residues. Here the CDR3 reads CASSLNPTSREQYF. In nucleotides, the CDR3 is TGTGCCAGCAGCTTAAATCCGACATCCCGCGAGCAGTACTTC.

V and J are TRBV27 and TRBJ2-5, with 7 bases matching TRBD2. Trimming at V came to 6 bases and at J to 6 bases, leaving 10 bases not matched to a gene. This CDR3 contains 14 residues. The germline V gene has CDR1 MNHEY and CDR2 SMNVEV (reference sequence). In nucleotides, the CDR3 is TGTGCCAGCAGCCCTGGAGGCGGGAGAAAGACCCAGTACTTC. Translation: CASSPGGGRKTQYF.

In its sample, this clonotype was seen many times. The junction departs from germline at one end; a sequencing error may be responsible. Here the CDR3 reads CASSQDRSQPQHF. DNA for the CDR3: TGCGCCAGCAGCCAAGATCGTAGCCAGCCCCAGCATTTT. This sequence joins TRBV3-1 and TRBJ1-5; D call uncertain. Germline loops: CDR1 LGHDT, CDR2 YNNKEL (reference sequence). The CDR3 is made up of 13 amino acids.

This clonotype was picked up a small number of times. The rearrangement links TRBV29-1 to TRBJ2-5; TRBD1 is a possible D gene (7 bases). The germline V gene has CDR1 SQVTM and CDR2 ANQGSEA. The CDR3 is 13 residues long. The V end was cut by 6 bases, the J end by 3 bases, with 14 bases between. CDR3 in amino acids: CSVRGTAKETQYF. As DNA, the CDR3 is TGCAGCGTCCGGGGGACAGCCAAAGAGACCCAGTACTTC.

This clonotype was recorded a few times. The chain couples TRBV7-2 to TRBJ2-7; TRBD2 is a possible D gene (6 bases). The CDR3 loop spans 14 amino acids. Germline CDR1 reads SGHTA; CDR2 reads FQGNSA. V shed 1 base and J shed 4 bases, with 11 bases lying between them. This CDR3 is CASSLVEGWYEQYF. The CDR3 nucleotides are TGTGCCAGCAGCTTAGTGGAGGGTTGGTACGAGCAGTACTTC. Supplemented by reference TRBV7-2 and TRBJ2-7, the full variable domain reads GAGVSQSPSNKVTEKGKDVELRCDPISGHTALYWYRQSLGQGLEFLIYFQGNSAPDKSGLPSDRFSAERTGGSVSTLTIQRTQQEDSAVYLCASSLVEGWYEQYFGPGTRLTVT.

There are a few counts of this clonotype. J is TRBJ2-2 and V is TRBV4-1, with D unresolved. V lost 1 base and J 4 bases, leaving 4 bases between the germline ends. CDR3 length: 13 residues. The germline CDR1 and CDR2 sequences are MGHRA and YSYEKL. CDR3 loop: CASSQVITGELFF. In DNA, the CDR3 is TGCGCCAGCAGCCAAGTGATCACCGGGGAGCTGTTTTTT.

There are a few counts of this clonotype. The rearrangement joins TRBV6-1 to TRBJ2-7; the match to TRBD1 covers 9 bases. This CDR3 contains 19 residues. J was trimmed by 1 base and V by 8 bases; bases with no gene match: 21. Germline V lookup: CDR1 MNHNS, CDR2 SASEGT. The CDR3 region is CASRPAPGQGGIGSYEQYF. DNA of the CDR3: TGTGCCAGCCGCCCAGCACCGGGACAGGGCGGCATCGGTTCCTACGAGCAGTACTTC.

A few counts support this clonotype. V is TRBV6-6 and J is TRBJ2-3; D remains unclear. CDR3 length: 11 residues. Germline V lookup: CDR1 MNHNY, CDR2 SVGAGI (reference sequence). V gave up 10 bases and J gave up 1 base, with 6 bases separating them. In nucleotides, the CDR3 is TGTGCCACCCTGCGCACAGATACGCAGTATTTT. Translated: CATLRTDTQYF.

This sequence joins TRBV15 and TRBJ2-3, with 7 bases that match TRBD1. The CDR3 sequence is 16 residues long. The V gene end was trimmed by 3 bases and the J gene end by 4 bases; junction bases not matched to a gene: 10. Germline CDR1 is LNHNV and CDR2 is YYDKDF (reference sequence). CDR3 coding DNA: TGTGCCACCAGCAGGTCCCGGGACAGAGACCCAGATACGCAGTATTTT. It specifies CATSRSRDRDPDTQYF. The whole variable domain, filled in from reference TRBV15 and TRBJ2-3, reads DAMVIQNPRYQVTQFGKPVTLSCSQTLNHNVMYWYQQKSSQAPKLLFHYYDKDFNNEADTPDNFQSRRPNTSFCFLDIRSPGLGDTAMYLCATSRSRDRDPDTQYFGPGTRLTVL.

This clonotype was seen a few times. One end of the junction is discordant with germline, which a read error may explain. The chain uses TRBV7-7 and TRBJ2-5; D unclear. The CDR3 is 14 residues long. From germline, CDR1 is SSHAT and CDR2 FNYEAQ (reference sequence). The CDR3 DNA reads TGTGCTAGCAGCTTAAGCTTTGTAGAAGGGACCCAGTACTTC. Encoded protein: CASSLSFVEGTQYF.

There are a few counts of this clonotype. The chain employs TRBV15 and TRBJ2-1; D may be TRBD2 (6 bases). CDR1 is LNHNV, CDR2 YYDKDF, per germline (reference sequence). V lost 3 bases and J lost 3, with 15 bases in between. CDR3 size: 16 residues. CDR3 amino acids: CATSSLRDFFYNEQFF. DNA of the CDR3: TGTGCCACCAGCAGCCTCCGGGACTTCTTCTACAATGAGCAGTTCTTC.

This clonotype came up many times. CDR3: CASSLWDGSNQPQHF. The CDR3 coding sequence is TGTGCCAGCAGCCTTTGGGACGGGAGCAATCAGCCCCAGCATTTT. This rearrangement joins TRBV6-1 to TRBJ1-5, with D possibly matching TRBD1 (5 bases). Trimming cost V 6 bases and J 1 base, with 13 bases left between them. CDR1 and CDR2 (germline): MNHNS, SASEGT. The CDR3 has 15 residues.

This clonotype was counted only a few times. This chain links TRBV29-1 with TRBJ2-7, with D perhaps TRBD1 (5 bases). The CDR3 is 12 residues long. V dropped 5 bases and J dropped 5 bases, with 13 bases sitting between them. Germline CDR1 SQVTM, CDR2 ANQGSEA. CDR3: CSVSRGDHEQYF. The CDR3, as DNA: TGCAGCGTTTCTAGGGGCGACCACGAGCAGTACTTC.

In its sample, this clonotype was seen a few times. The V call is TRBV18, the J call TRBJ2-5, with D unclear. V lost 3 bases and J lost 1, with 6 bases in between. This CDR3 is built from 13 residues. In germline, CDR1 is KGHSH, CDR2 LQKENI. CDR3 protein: CASSPQAQETQYF. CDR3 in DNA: TGTGCCAGCTCACCCCAGGCCCAAGAGACCCAGTACTTC.

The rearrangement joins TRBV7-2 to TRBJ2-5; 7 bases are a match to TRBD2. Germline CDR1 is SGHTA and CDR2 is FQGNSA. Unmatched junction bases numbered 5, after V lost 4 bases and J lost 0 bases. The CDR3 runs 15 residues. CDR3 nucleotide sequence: TGTGCCAGCAGCTCGGGACTACTGAACCAAGAGACCCAGTACTTC. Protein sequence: CASSSGLLNQETQYF. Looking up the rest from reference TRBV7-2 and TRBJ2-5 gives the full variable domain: GAGVSQSPSNKVTEKGKDVELRCDPISGHTALYWYRQSLGQGLEFLIYFQGNSAPDKSGLPSDRFSAERTGGSVSTLTIQRTQQEDSAVYLCASSSGLLNQETQYFGPGTRLLVL.

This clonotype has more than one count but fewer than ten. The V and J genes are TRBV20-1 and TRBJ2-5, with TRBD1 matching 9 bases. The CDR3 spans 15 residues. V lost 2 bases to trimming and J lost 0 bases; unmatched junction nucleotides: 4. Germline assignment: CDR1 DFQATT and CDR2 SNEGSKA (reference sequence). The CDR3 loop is CSARRGTGNQETQYF. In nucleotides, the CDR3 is TGCAGTGCTAGAAGAGGGACAGGGAACCAAGAGACCCAGTACTTC.

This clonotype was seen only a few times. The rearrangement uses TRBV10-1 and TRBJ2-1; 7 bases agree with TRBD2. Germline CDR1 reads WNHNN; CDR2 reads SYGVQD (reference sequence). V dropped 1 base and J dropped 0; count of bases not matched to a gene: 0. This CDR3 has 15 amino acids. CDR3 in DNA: TGCGCCAGCAGTGAGTTAGCGGGCTCCTACAATGAGCAGTTCTTC. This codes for CASSELAGSYNEQFF.

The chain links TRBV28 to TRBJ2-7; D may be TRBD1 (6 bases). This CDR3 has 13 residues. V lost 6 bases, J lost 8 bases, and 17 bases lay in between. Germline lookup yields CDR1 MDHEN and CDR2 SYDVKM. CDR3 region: CASSQPTGRKQYF. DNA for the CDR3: TGTGCCAGCAGCCAGCCGACAGGACGTAAGCAGTACTTC.

CDR3 coding DNA: TGCGCCAGCAGCTTGGCCGGGAGAACTAGCACAGATACGCAGTATTTT. Its translation: CASSLAGRTSTDTQYF. The chain couples TRBV5-1 to TRBJ2-3; D is possibly TRBD2 (6 bases). CDR1 is SGHRS, CDR2 YFSETQ, per germline. Trimming pared 0 bases from V and 0 bases from J, leaving 11 bases between. There are 16 residues in the CDR3.